This is a list of T cell receptor beta chains from one sample in a study of shared clonotypes between healthy human individuals. Repertoires were generated with immunoSEQ multiplex PCR, while TCRdb's copy carries only in-frame clones and drops some. The sample lists 2.3 million or so clones, more than 85% occurring once. The material sequenced was naive CD4+ T cells from PBMCs. All receptors derive from a man between 18 and 29 years old in good health. Some clones in this sample may be carry-over from other donors' samples. The CDR3 runs from the conserved cysteine through the conserved F or W. The D gene is left open where the match is weak. Clone size is not always given. Where it is, it says once, few, many or a class for expanded clones.

len: 15; abundance: few; d_gene: .; v_gene: TRBV5-1; j_gene: TRBJ2-5; CDR3nt: TGCGCCAGCAGTTTGGGACGGGCCAACCAAGAGACCCAGTACTTC; CDR3aa: CASSLGRANQETQYF
len: 14; abundance: .; d_gene: TRBD2; v_gene: TRBV29-1; j_gene: TRBJ2-1; CDR3nt: TGCAGCGGTCGCTCTGGGACTACGTACAATGAGCAGTTCTTC; CDR3aa: CSGRSGTTYNEQFF
len: 9; abundance: .; d_gene: .; v_gene: TRBV20-1; j_gene: TRBJ2-5; CDR3nt: TGCAGTACCGGAGAGACCCAGTACTTC; CDR3aa: CSTGETQYF
len: 15; abundance: .; d_gene: TRBD1; v_gene: TRBV19; j_gene: TRBJ2-1; CDR3nt: TGTGCCAGCCGTGTCGGGACAGGTTTTTACAATGAGCAGTTCTTC; CDR3aa: CASRVGTGFYNEQFF
len: 13; abundance: .; d_gene: .; v_gene: TRBV19; j_gene: TRBJ1-2; CDR3nt: TGTGCCAGTAGTATGCTCAGGGGCTATGGCTACACCTTC; CDR3aa: CASSMLRGYGYTF
len: 14; abundance: .; d_gene: .; v_gene: TRBV7-8; j_gene: TRBJ1-3; CDR3nt: TGTGCCAGCAGCTCCAGGTCCTCTGGAAACACCATATATTTT; CDR3aa: CASSSRSSGNTIYF
len: 17; abundance: .; d_gene: TRBD2; v_gene: TRBV5-1; j_gene: TRBJ2-7; CDR3nt: TGCGCCAGCAGCTTGGAACCCTTGGGACTAGCGGGAGGCGAGCAGTACTTC; CDR3aa: CASSLEPLGLAGGEQYF
len: 12; abundance: once; d_gene: .; v_gene: TRBV10-3; j_gene: TRBJ2-7; CDR3nt: TGTGCCATCAGTGGCAGTACCTACGAGCAGTACTTC; CDR3aa: CAISGSTYEQYF
len: 18; abundance: .; d_gene: .; v_gene: TRBV5-1; j_gene: TRBJ2-1; CDR3nt: TGCGCCAGCAGCTTACCCCGGACAGCCGCACCTTCGAACAATGAGCAGTTCTTC; CDR3aa: CASSLPRTAAPSNNEQFF
len: 14; abundance: .; d_gene: TRBD1; v_gene: TRBV5-1; j_gene: TRBJ2-1; CDR3nt: TGCGCCAGCAGCCCGGGACAGGTACACAATGAGCAGTTCTTC; CDR3aa: CASSPGQVHNEQFF
len: 17; abundance: .; d_gene: TRBD2; v_gene: TRBV4-2; j_gene: TRBJ2-5; CDR3nt: TGTGCCAGCAGTCCGTGGCAGACGAGCGGGGCGCAAGAGACCCAGTACTTC; CDR3aa: CASSPWQTSGAQETQYF
len: 12; abundance: .; d_gene: .; v_gene: TRBV5-8; j_gene: TRBJ1-5; CDR3nt: TGTGCCAGCAGCTTGCCTCCGGGGCCCCAGCATTTT; CDR3aa: CASSLPPGPQHF
len: 13; abundance: .; d_gene: TRBD1; v_gene: TRBV18; j_gene: TRBJ1-1; CDR3nt: TGTGCCAGCTCAAGGGACAGGAACACTGAAGCTTTCTTT; CDR3aa: CASSRDRNTEAFF
len: 16; abundance: .; d_gene: TRBD2; v_gene: TRBV28; j_gene: TRBJ2-2; CDR3nt: TGTGCCAGCAGTCCAGACCGCCCGCGGGAGCCCGGGGAGCTGTTTTTT; CDR3aa: CASSPDRPREPGELFF
len: 15; abundance: .; d_gene: TRBD2; v_gene: TRBV10-3; j_gene: TRBJ2-3; CDR3nt: TGTGCCATCAGTAAGACTAGCGGGAGCACAGATACGCAGTATTTT; CDR3aa: CAISKTSGSTDTQYF
len: 14; abundance: .; d_gene: TRBD2; v_gene: TRBV19; j_gene: TRBJ2-7; CDR3nt: TGTGCCAGTAGTATCGGGACTAGCTCCTACGAGCAGTACTTC; CDR3aa: CASSIGTSSYEQYF
len: 14; abundance: .; d_gene: TRBD1; v_gene: TRBV27; j_gene: TRBJ2-7; CDR3nt: TGTGCCAGCAGCTTACAGGGGGCGAAGTACGAGCAGTACTTC; CDR3aa: CASSLQGAKYEQYF
len: 18; abundance: .; d_gene: TRBD2; v_gene: TRBV7-3; j_gene: TRBJ2-3; CDR3nt: TGTGCCAGCAGCCCTCCCGGGACTAGCGGGGGAGGCACAGATACGCAGTATTTT; CDR3aa: CASSPPGTSGGGTDTQYF
len: 16; abundance: .; d_gene: .; v_gene: TRBV7-9; j_gene: TRBJ2-7; CDR3nt: TGTGCCAGCAGCGCCCGCGGGACGGCAAGCTCCTACGAGCAGTACTTC; CDR3aa: CASSARGTASSYEQYF
len: 15; abundance: .; d_gene: .; v_gene: TRBV6-5; j_gene: TRBJ2-7; CDR3nt: TGTGCCAGCAGCTACTCGGGATTTCTGGACTACGAGCAGTACTTC; CDR3aa: CASSYSGFLDYEQYF
len: 16; abundance: .; d_gene: .; v_gene: TRBV30; j_gene: TRBJ2-2; CDR3nt: TGTGCCTGGGCTACCGCCGGGACGGGGAACACCGGGGAGCTGTTTTTT; CDR3aa: CAWATAGTGNTGELFF
len: 13; abundance: .; d_gene: .; v_gene: TRBV10-3; j_gene: TRBJ1-1; CDR3nt: TGTGCCACCTCGCCGGGGGGGAACACTGAAGCTTTCTTT; CDR3aa: CATSPGGNTEAFF